This TCR beta chain came from a study of blood T cells in healthy people across ages. Broader study findings: The study regarded diversity estimates from one million T cells as underestimates. Older individuals had lower TCR beta diversity per million T cells (the decline was roughly linear).

Donors each provided roughly 9.6 milliliters of peripheral blood. The authors extracted at least 6 micrograms of total RNA per sample. This clonotype has more than one count but fewer than ten. The antigen remains undetermined. A second roughly 6 to 12 cycle PCR used barcoded and J-beta primers. TCRdb itself ran the 5' RACE reads through MiXCR, one entry per CDR3 protein. The sample yields about 1.7 million distinct CDR3 sequences, about 28% seen once. The TCR sequence derives from a woman aged 25 to 39 in good health. The specimen was blood.

The CDR3 sequence: CASSQERGGRSEQYF. The CDR3 DNA follows: TGCGCCAGCAGCCAAGAACGCGGCGGGAGGTCCGAGCAGTACTTC. The chain employs TRBV4-1 and TRBJ2-7; 8 positions agree with TRBD2. This CDR3 spans 15 amino acids. Per germline, CDR1 MGHRA and CDR2 YSYEKL. Losses at the gene ends were 0 bases for V and 6 bases for J; bases not matched to a gene: 7.